These 19 T cell receptor beta chains share one sample of origin, sequenced in a study of cytomegalovirus exposure and HLA in healthy donors (TCRdb year 2017). The protocol used for the library was the immunoSEQ multiplex PCR assay. A mixture of 60 forward primers for TCR Vbeta segments and 13 reverse primers for TCR Jbeta segments was used in the multiplex PCR. TCRdb holds this immuneACCESS table with in-frame rearrangements only. Some clones are missing; in checked studies, unresolved V genes explain under half, and the rest has no known cause. This sample's clone table shows some 75,000 clones. The ten largest clones take up roughly 0.89% of the sample. Sequenced sample: PBMCs. The receptors shown here come from a boy younger than 18 in good health and CMV-seronegative.

For this clone: Relative to the germline gene, one junction end is altered; a read error may explain this. CDR3 DNA sequence: TGTGCCAGCAGATTAGGGACAGGGCTGGACACTGAAGCTTTCTTT. It codes for CASRLGTGLDTEAFF. The chain uses TRBV11-2 and TRBJ1-1; 9 nucleotides align to TRBD1. Per the germline V gene, CDR1 is SGHAT and CDR2 is FQNNGV. The CDR3 runs to 15 residues.

This chain links TRBV5-1 with TRBJ1-1, with D tentatively TRBD1 (6 bases). The germline CDR1 and CDR2 sequences are SGHRS and YFSETQ. V lost 0 bases and J 3 bases, leaving 24 bases between the germline ends. This CDR3 spans 19 amino acids. The CDR3 DNA reads TGCGCCAGCAGCTTGGCGGGTTGGTTGCAGGGGAGGGGGTACACTGAAGCTTTCTTT. Translation gives CASSLAGWLQGRGYTEAFF.

J is TRBJ2-3 and V is TRBV29-1; perhaps TRBD1 as D (6 bases). Germline V gene data show CDR1 as SQVTM and CDR2 as ANQGSEA. This CDR3 has 14 residues. V lost 7 bases, J lost 2 bases, and 16 bases lay in between. The CDR3 loop is CSARQATSTDTQYF. CDR3 coding DNA: TGCAGCGCTAGACAGGCCACATCCACAGATACGCAGTATTTT.

V is TRBV6-5 and J is TRBJ2-3; 7 nucleotides align to TRBD2. The CDR3 runs to 14 residues. J was trimmed by 8 bases and V by 2 bases; bases with no gene match: 7. Germline V gene data show CDR1 as MNHEY and CDR2 as SVGAGI. The CDR3 sequence is CASSYSQGGGTQYF. The CDR3 DNA follows: TGTGCCAGCAGTTACAGTCAGGGCGGGGGTACGCAGTATTTT.

The V gene is TRBV30, the J gene TRBJ2-2; D is undetermined. Between the trimmed V and J ends, which lost 4 bases and 6 bases, there was a span of 15 bases. Germline V CDR1 and CDR2: GTSNPN, SVGIG (reference sequence). The CDR3 is 14 residues long. CDR3 DNA: TGTGCCTGGAATCTGCCAGGCCTTCCCGGGGAGCTGTTTTTT. As protein: CAWNLPGLPGELFF.

V usage is TRBV18 and J usage is TRBJ2-7; the D gene is possibly TRBD2 (5 bases). This CDR3 is 14 amino acids long. V lost 2 bases and J lost 1, with 9 bases in between. Germline V gene lookup returns CDR1 KGHSH and CDR2 LQKENI. In DNA, the CDR3 is TGTGCCAGCTCACCAGGACTCCAGTCCTACGAGCAGTACTTC. Translated, it gives CASSPGLQSYEQYF.

V usage is TRBV9 and J usage is TRBJ2-5; the D gene is possibly TRBD1 (6 bases). Trimming took 3 bases from V and 3 from J, leaving 12 bases between them. CDR1 is SGDLS and CDR2 is YYNGEE in the germline V gene. The CDR3 is made up of 14 amino acids. For the CDR3, the DNA is TGTGCCAGCAGCGCCCGGGACACCGAAGAGACCCAGTACTTC. The encoded protein is CASSARDTEETQYF.

The chain combines TRBV5-4 with TRBJ1-1; 9 nucleotides agree with TRBD1. Germline-derived CDR1 and CDR2 are SGHNT and YYREEE (reference sequence). Trimming took 4 bases from V and 4 from J; bases not matched to a gene: 8. The CDR3 contains 15 residues. CDR3 sequence (DNA): TGTGCCAGCAGCCCAGGGACAGGGTCCGGCACTGAAGCTTTCTTT. Protein product: CASSPGTGSGTEAFF.

This sequence joins TRBV1 and TRBJ2-7; the table's D call TRBD1 went unverified against the DNA. TRBV1 is classified as a pseudogene. The CDR3 extends over 13 amino acids. In DNA form, the CDR3 reads TGCACCAGCAGCCACGGGACAGAGTACGAGCAGTACTTC. As protein: CTSSHGTEYEQYF.

V and J are TRBV5-1 and TRBJ1-2, with no clear D. Trimming removed 5 bases at V and 3 bases at J, with 11 bases between. The germline gives CDR1 SGHRS, CDR2 YFSETQ. The CDR3 covers 13 residues. CDR3 sequence: CASREGQDYGYTF. The DNA of the CDR3 is TGCGCCAGCAGAGAGGGCCAGGACTATGGCTACACCTTC.

The DNA of the CDR3 is TGTGCCAGCAGGCCCTATAGCGGGAGCCGAACCGGGGAGCTGTTTTTT. Protein sequence: CASRPYSGSRTGELFF. The chain couples TRBV6-6 to TRBJ2-2, with 9 bases identical to TRBD2. V shed 6 bases, J shed 5 bases, and the junction held 10 bases outside the gene matches. Germline V gene lookup returns CDR1 MNHNY and CDR2 SVGAGI (reference sequence). This CDR3 spans 16 amino acids.

This rearrangement joins TRBV5-1 to TRBJ1-1; 7 bases agree with TRBD1. CDR3 size: 16 residues. V was clipped by 2 bases and J by 1 base; unmatched bases: 8. CDR1 is SGHRS, CDR2 YFSETQ, per germline. This CDR3 reads CASSLGQAQGNTEAFF. Here the CDR3 DNA reads TGCGCCAGCAGCTTAGGACAGGCCCAGGGGAACACTGAAGCTTTCTTT.

The chain is built from TRBV6-1 and TRBJ2-7, with a weak D call TRBD2 (5 bases). V lost 8 bases, J lost 0 bases, and 11 bases lay in between. Germline loops: CDR1 MNHNS, CDR2 SASEGT. There are 13 residues in the CDR3. The CDR3 loop is CASREGSSYEQYF. CDR3 DNA: TGTGCCAGCCGGGAAGGTAGCTCCTACGAGCAGTACTTC.

The chain employs TRBV5-1 and TRBJ2-3; 8 bases are shared with TRBD1. There are 14 residues in the CDR3. Germline CDR1 SGHRS, CDR2 YFSETQ. Germline trimming cut 0 bases from V and 5 bases from J; bases unmatched to any gene: 2. DNA for the CDR3: TGCGCCAGCAGCTTGGGACAGGGGAGAGATACGCAGTATTTT. This gives the protein CASSLGQGRDTQYF.

The rearrangement links TRBV25-1 to TRBJ2-5, with 9 positions matching TRBD2. CDR3 length: 15 amino acids. V gave up 4 bases and J gave up 5 bases; unmatched junction bases: 8. Per germline, CDR1 MGHDK and CDR2 SYGVNS. CDR3 coding DNA: TGTGCCAGCAGTGTTATAGCGGGAGTAGGGGAGACCCAGTACTTC. Translating it yields CASSVIAGVGETQYF.

This rearrangement joins TRBV4-3 to TRBJ1-3, with a tentative D call TRBD1 (5 bases). The CDR3 has 18 residues. Per the germline V gene, CDR1 is LGHNA and CDR2 is YSLEER. V gave up 1 base and J gave up 0 bases, with 16 bases separating them. CDR3: CASSQGDGARLSGNTIYF. The CDR3, as DNA: TGCGCCAGCAGCCAAGGGGATGGGGCCCGACTCTCTGGAAACACCATATATTTT.

The chain combines TRBV11-1 with TRBJ1-2; D not resolved. The V gene's germline CDR1 is SGHAT and CDR2 FQDESV (reference sequence). The CDR3 loop spans 14 amino acids. V was pared by 1 base and J by 5 bases, with 11 bases between. CDR3 sequence: CASSLGAEDYGYTF. CDR3 DNA: TGTGCCAGCAGCTTAGGGGCCGAAGATTATGGCTACACCTTC.

The V and J genes are TRBV7-6 and TRBJ2-2, with D possibly being TRBD2 (5 bases). Trimming shortened V by 3 bases and J by 3 bases, and 11 bases separated the two germline ends. CDR3 size: 15 residues. Germline V gene lookup returns CDR1 SGHVS and CDR2 FNYEAQ. CDR3 in amino acids: CASSFGPRDTGELFF. CDR3 coding DNA: TGTGCCAGCAGCTTTGGACCGCGGGACACCGGGGAGCTGTTTTTT.

V is TRBV7-2 and J is TRBJ2-3; no clear D. The CDR3 has 15 residues. V lost 2 bases to trimming and J lost 6 bases, with 15 bases between them. Germline CDR1 and CDR2: SGHTA and FQGNSA. Here the CDR3 reads CASSLTLLESDTQYF. CDR3 sequence (DNA): TGTGCCAGCAGCTTAACCCTCTTGGAGTCGGATACGCAGTATTTT.